This T cell receptor beta chain was identified during a study of human T cells and chemical hapten exposure. Documented time point: patch test 1, 2 weeks after DPC sensitization. Treatment denoted: therapeutic diphenylcyclopropenone sensitization with weekly scalp DPC. TCRdb analysed the RACE reads with MiXCR anew, one entry per CDR3 protein. Found here are around 120,000 distinct CDR3 sequences, about 12% of them singletons; the top ten hold 1.1% to 1.5%. In its sample, this clonotype was seen a few times. Deletions cut 5 bases from V and 4 bases from J, with 11 bases between. CDR1 is SQVTM and CDR2 is ANQGSEA in the germline V gene. The CDR3 runs to 13 residues.

This clonotype was sampled from a woman aged 45-65 years with alopecia areata. Some clones in this sample may be carry-over from other donors' samples. The V and J genes are TRBV29-1 and TRBJ2-2; D may be TRBD1 (8 bases). This specimen was whole blood, taken in connection with sensitization to the hapten diphenylcyclopropenone (DPC). The CDR3: CSVYRGGTGELFF. In DNA form, the CDR3 reads TGCAGCGTTTACAGGGGGGGCACCGGGGAGCTGTTTTTT.